This note documents a single T cell receptor (beta chain) sequence. Its specific antigen is unknown. No base quality values were provided; no much bigger clone lies one nucleotide off. Synthesis of TCR cDNA relied on 5'RACE template switching, a step that introduced a universal primer site along with unique molecular identifiers. cDNA synthesis was primed from both the TCR alpha and TCR beta constant segments. Libraries were amplified in two PCR steps, with sample barcodes and sequencing adapters added in the second step. Libraries were sequenced on Illumina HiSeq 2500 (2x100 bp) or NovaSeq (2x150 bp). On the authors' methods: MIGEC was used to demultiplex reads and collapse the reads into UMI consensus sequences, and MiXCR was used for V(D)J alignment. Vaccine-responding clonotypes were defined with edgeR using replicate PBMC samples, requiring FDR below 0.01 and a log2 fold change above 5 up to day 15. Bulk clonotypes were assigned CD4 or CD8 identity according to which sequenced CD4 or CD8 repertoire held them at higher abundance. The public reads were quality trimmed at Q25 with fastp and then assembled into clones with MiXCR by TCRdb, keeping productive beta chains. Every entry covers one CDR3 protein and lists the most common genes and DNA from its rows. The V and J calls shown here were made by TCRdb, not taken from the authors' results. For this sample there are hundreds of thousands of distinct CDR3 sequences; 12% appear just once. Jointly, the top ten make up 14% to 15% of the sample.

This sample stems from a study of T cells after yellow fever vaccination (dated by TCRdb to between 2018 and 2021). At the level of the whole study: The SMART-Seq v4 Ultra Low Input RNA kit was used to prepare libraries from fractions with low cell numbers. To follow T-cell clones before and after both primary and booster YFV17D yellow fever vaccination, bulk TCR alpha and beta repertoires underwent longitudinal sequencing. Two healthy male donors, one aged 18 to 29 and one aged 30 to 40 years, were included in the cohort. Blood was collected at multiple timepoints before and after primary and secondary immunization, and bulk PBMC replicates and cell subsets were isolated.

The meaning of the sample's treatment or condition label: live attenuated yellow fever vaccine strain. At each blood-draw timepoint, two biological replicates of bulk PBMCs were collected. PBMCs were isolated from peripheral blood using a standard Ficoll-Paque protocol. TriZol was used to extract RNA from bulk PBMCs, from CD4 and CD8 fractions, and from dextramer-positive and dextramer-negative fractions. The paper's findings and limits, for the study overall: Because the study included only a couple of donors, the extent to which the findings can be generalized is limited. A small fraction of clonotypes showed up in both the CD4 and CD8 compartments, probably as a result of convergent recombination. Compared with the primary T-cell response, the secondary T-cell response was faster but weaker, reaching its peak on day 5 rather than on day 15. After the booster, most clones that had expanded after primary vaccination were detected again (around 97% of CD4 and around nine tenths of CD8), suggesting broad maintenance of memory. Computational filtering was required because FACS-sorted repertoires could contain abundant contaminating clonotypes from the bulk population.

CDR1 and CDR2, looked up from the germline V gene, are ENHRY and SYGVKD. CDR3 length: 14 amino acids, cysteine to phenylalanine. The retained sequence is limited to the CDR3, 42 bases, with the frame set at the first base. V is clipped by 7 bases and J by 2 bases, and the sequence between their germline boundaries is 13 bases long. Recombination connected TRBV10-3 to TRBJ2-3, with a tentative D gene TRBD2 over 5 matching bases. This sequence was found in a man aged 25-45 years who received the YFV17D yellow fever vaccine. The sample here was PBMCs, taken on the day of the yellow fever booster vaccination. In nucleotides, the sequence is TGTGCCATCAAAGAGAGCGGCTACACAGATACGCAGTATTTT. The resulting protein is CAIKESGYTDTQYF.